This T cell receptor beta chain is drawn from a study of blood T cell repertoires in COVID-19. Study-level background: Material from acute and convalescent COVID-19 was sourced from the United States, Italy and Spain.

Authors' methods: From reference gene primer amplification, estimates of nucleated cell counts were derived. The repertoire was sequenced with immunoSEQ multiplex PCR; TCRdb's copy has only in-frame clones and lacks some. D and trimming were read from the DNA, whereas the V and J calls and clone size are those reported in that table. This repertoire shows roughly 200,000 clones, approximately 90% found once; its top ten account for about 12%. The germline CDR1 and CDR2 sequences are SGHRS and YFSETQ. The CDR3 length is 15 residues. Trimming at V came to 2 bases and at J to 6 bases, leaving 7 bases not matched to a gene.

The receptor was derived from a woman under 30 who had recovered from COVID-19. Sequences were obtained from peripheral blood. The J gene is TRBJ1-2, the V gene TRBV5-1, with 10 bases identical to TRBD1. The CDR3 DNA reads as TGCGCCAGCAGCTTCCTGACAGGGGGCGCCAATGGCTACACCTTC. It is translated as CASSFLTGGANGYTF.